This T cell receptor (beta chain) comes out of a study of cytomegalovirus exposure and HLA in healthy donors. Broader study findings: In an earlier analysis, about 87% or about 30%: the productive usage of most TCR beta V segments.

To note about this clone: Its antigen remains unidentified.

The CDR3 spans 17 residues. CDR1 is GTSNPN, CDR2 SVGIG, per germline (reference sequence). J gave up 0 bases and V 3 bases, and 11 bases lay outside the gene matches. Vbeta (60) and Jbeta (13) primers were used in the PCR. Data came from immunoSEQ multiplex PCR; TCRdb stores just in-frame clones and leaves some out. The sample lists just under 150,000 clones, over 80% occurring once. The chain has TRBV30 and TRBJ2-1; 7 nucleotides match TRBD1. Source material: PBMCs. The sequence came from a woman aged 25 to 45 in good health and CMV-seronegative. Here the CDR3 reads CAWRGRQGGSSYNEQFF. CDR3 sequence (DNA): TGTGCCTGGAGGGGTCGACAGGGTGGGAGCTCCTACAATGAGCAGTTCTTC.